This T cell receptor beta chain was sequenced for a study of brain T cells in children with intractable seizures. With respect to this clone: Its antigen is unidentified.

Surgery cases with the highest brain T cell transcript signatures were chosen for sequencing. This table comes from immunoSEQ multiplex PCR, and its TCRdb copy is limited to in-frame clones, with some not included. The top ten hold roughly 18% of the sample, which has 8,500 to 9,500 clones, 69% seen once. From germline, CDR1 is SGDLS and CDR2 YYNGEE. The CDR3 runs to 15 residues. With 6 bases removed from V and 5 bases from J, the gap between germline ends came to 18 bases. Study-level results: Known viral epitope-specific CDR3s closely matched each case's top public brain CDR3.

The clonotype comes from a girl aged 2 to 9 with tuberous sclerosis and intractable seizures. Specimen: resected brain tissue, collected at surgery. This chain connects TRBV9 to TRBJ2-1, with TRBD2 as a possible D gene (6 bases). This chain's CDR3 is CASTKGGDSHNEQFF. The CDR3 bases are TGTGCCAGCACCAAAGGAGGGGATTCCCACAATGAGCAGTTCTTC.